This T cell receptor beta chain was identified in a study of beta chain features in type 1 diabetes. Germline V gene sequence: CDR1 GTSNPN, CDR2 SVGIG (reference sequence). The CDR3 covers 15 residues. The germline V and J ends were trimmed by 3 bases and 2 bases, with 16 bases remaining between them. Since all of the isolated RNA was reverse transcribed, expressed TCRB transcripts were what got sequenced. The table came from immunoSEQ multiplex PCR; TCRdb's copy has only in-frame clones and leaves some out. The table lists roughly 370,000 clones, about 15% of them singletons. The specimen sequenced was naive CD4+ T cells from blood. The receptor was isolated from a man aged 25-40 years in good health. The V and J genes are TRBV30 and TRBJ2-5; a possible D gene is TRBD2 (7 bases). The CDR3 bases are TGTGCCTGGAGCCCAGGGGCGGGAGCTCAAGAGACCCAGTACTTC. It codes for CAWSPGAGAQETQYF. The variable domain in full, with the rest retrieved from reference TRBV30 and TRBJ2-5, is SQTIHQWPATLVQPVGSPLSLECTVEGTSNPNLYWYRQAAGRGLQLLFYSVGIGQISSEVPQNLSASRPQDRQFILSSKKLLLSDSGFYLCAWSPGAGAQETQYFGPGTRLLVL.